This T cell receptor (beta chain) comes out of a study of shared clonotypes between healthy human individuals. Study-wide findings and caveats: Unshared clonotypes carried lower generation probabilities than those common to all four donors.

Sequenced by immunoSEQ multiplex PCR; TCRdb stores in-frame clones only, minus some. The sample holds approximately 2.5 million clones, roughly 93% seen once. As regards this clone: Its target is unknown.

Healthy adults negative for HIV, lacking recent acute infections or vaccinations, served as donors. The investigators split CD4+ cells into a CD45RA+ naive subset and a CD45RA-negative memory subset. This CDR3 is 16 amino acids long. Germline loops: CDR1 MDHEN, CDR2 SYDVKM. The trim removed 6 bases at V and 11 bases at J, leaving 15 bases unmatched. Sample: naive CD4+ T cells from PBMCs. Noted subset: CD45RA+ positively selected. The V call is TRBV28, the J call TRBJ2-5, with 13 positions matching TRBD2. This sequence was found in a man aged 18-30 years in good health. Some clones in this sample may be carry-over from other donors' samples. The CDR3 reads CASSLPGLAGVGGQYF. DNA for the CDR3: TGTGCCAGCAGCCTCCCCGGACTAGCGGGGGTGGGCGGGCAGTACTTC.